These 18 T cell receptor beta chains originate from one sample sequenced in a study of cytomegalovirus exposure and HLA in healthy donors. The PCR used 60 Vbeta and 13 Jbeta primers. The protocol was immunoSEQ multiplex PCR, while the TCRdb copy is restricted to in-frame clones and leaves out a portion. The sample includes some 140,000 clones, 60% to 75% of them seen just once. The sequencing sample was made of PBMCs. These receptors came from a human donor in good health.

The V gene is TRBV5-1, the J gene TRBJ1-1, with 9 bases matching TRBD1. Trimming at V came to 4 bases and at J to 0 bases, leaving 10 bases not matched to a gene. The length of the CDR3 is 17 residues. CDR1 SGHRS and CDR2 YFSETQ come from the germline V gene. The CDR3: CASSPGQGGWMNTEAFF. The CDR3, as DNA: TGCGCCAGCAGCCCGGGACAGGGTGGATGGATGAACACTGAAGCTTTCTTT. Complete variable domain (other parts from reference TRBV5-1 and TRBJ1-1): KAGVTQTPRYLIKTRGQQVTLSCSPISGHRSVSWYQQTPGQGLQFLFEYFSETQRNKGNFPGRFSGRQFSNSRSEMNVSTLELGDSALYLCASSPGQGGWMNTEAFFGQGTRLTVV.

This clone turned up a few times. The chain couples TRBV28 to TRBJ2-7, with 7 bases lining up with TRBD1. Trimming removed 6 bases from V and 0 bases from J; junction bases left unmatched: 5. CDR3 length equals 14 residues. Germline values: CDR1 MDHEN, CDR2 SYDVKM. CDR3 nucleotide sequence: TGTGCCAGCAGATTGACAGGGCCCTCCTACGAGCAGTACTTC. Translating it yields CASRLTGPSYEQYF.

The J gene is TRBJ2-7, the V gene TRBV19; D not certain. CDR3 length: 14 residues. Trimming left V 2 bases short and J 2 bases short, with 10 bases between. Germline-derived CDR1 and CDR2 are LNHDA and SQIVND (reference sequence). The CDR3 reads CASSISSGPYEQYF. The CDR3 DNA is TGTGCCAGTAGTATATCCTCGGGTCCCTACGAGCAGTACTTC. Full variable domain (rest looked up from reference TRBV19 and TRBJ2-7): DGGITQSPKYLFRKEGQNVTLSCEQNLNHDAMYWYRQDPGQGLRLIYYSQIVNDFQKGDIAEGYSVSREKKESFPLTVTSAQKNPTAFYLCASSISSGPYEQYFGPGTRLTVT.

The sample holds a few counts of this clone. This CDR3 reads CASSRGGLGTYEQYF. The CDR3, as DNA: TGTGCCAGCAGTCGGGGGGGACTAGGCACCTACGAGCAGTACTTC. This rearrangement joins TRBV7-6 to TRBJ2-7; 8 nucleotides agree with TRBD2. CDR3 length: 15 residues. V dropped 6 bases and J dropped 2; count of bases not matched to a gene: 9. Germline V gene sequence: CDR1 SGHVS, CDR2 FNYEAQ. Variable domain in full (rest from reference TRBV7-6 and TRBJ2-7): GAGVSQSPRYKVTKRGQDVALRCDPISGHVSLYWYRQALGQGPEFLTYFNYEAQQDKSGLPNDRFSAERPEGSISTLTIQRTEQRDSAMYRCASSRGGLGTYEQYFGPGTRLTVT.

This rearrangement joins TRBV5-1 to TRBJ2-7; 9 nucleotides align to TRBD2. This CDR3 is 15 amino acids long. J lost 5 bases, V lost 4 bases, and 10 bases had no gene match. Germline CDR1 SGHRS, CDR2 YFSETQ. The CDR3 sequence: CASSINGLARHEQYF. The CDR3 DNA sequence: TGCGCCAGCAGCATTAACGGACTAGCGAGACACGAGCAGTACTTC.

This clone was observed once. J is TRBJ1-4 and V is TRBV15; 9 nucleotides align to TRBD1. J was trimmed by 8 bases and V by 6 bases; bases with no gene match: 13. Germline lookup yields CDR1 LNHNV and CDR2 YYDKDF (reference sequence). The CDR3 covers 16 residues. CDR3 sequence (DNA): TGTGCCACCAGTAACAAGGACAGGGGTTTTGAAGAAAAACTGTTTTTT. Protein sequence: CATSNKDRGFEEKLFF.

CDR3 loop: CASSFLRGSQETQYF. CDR3 coding DNA: TGTGCCAGCAGTTTTTTGCGGGGCAGCCAAGAGACCCAGTACTTC. The rearrangement joins TRBV27 to TRBJ2-5, with D tentatively TRBD2 (6 bases). V lost 3 bases and J lost 1, with 12 bases in between. Per the germline V gene, CDR1 is MNHEY and CDR2 is SMNVEV (reference sequence). This CDR3 is 15 amino acids long.

This clone appeared once. The chain carries TRBV7-9 and TRBJ2-5; TRBD1 aligns across 7 bases. Germline trimming cut 1 base from V and 14 bases from J; bases unmatched to any gene: 10. This CDR3 is 13 amino acids long. The germline CDR1 and CDR2 sequences are SEHNR and FQNEAQ (reference sequence). The CDR3 DNA reads as TGTGCCAGCAGCTTAGTTGATAGGGGACAGCATTACTTC. Protein product: CASSLVDRGQHYF. The full variable domain, its missing parts supplied by reference TRBV7-9 and TRBJ2-5, is DTGVSQNPRHKITKRGQNVTFRCDPISEHNRLYWYRQTLGQGPEFLTYFQNEAQLEKSRLLSDRFSAERPKGSFSTLEIQRTEQGDSAMYLCASSLVDRGQHYFGPGTRLLVL.

This clone was detected a few times. The V call is TRBV27, the J call TRBJ2-4; possible D gene TRBD1, 6 bases. Germline V lookup: CDR1 MNHEY, CDR2 SMNVEV (reference sequence). This CDR3 is 19 amino acids long. V shed 5 bases and J shed 0 bases, with 23 bases lying between them. CDR3 sequence: CASSPRGGWDTLAKNIQYF. In nucleotides, the CDR3 is TGTGCCAGCAGTCCACGGGGCGGGTGGGACACTCTAGCCAAAAACATTCAGTACTTC.

CDR3 in DNA: TGTGCCAGCAGCTACTCGGGTATTGCAGGGGGCAGGGAGACCCAGTACTTC. Its protein product is CASSYSGIAGGRETQYF. The chain couples TRBV7-9 to TRBJ2-5; 8 positions agree with TRBD1. J gave up 5 bases and V 4 bases, and 15 bases lay outside the gene matches. This CDR3 contains 17 residues. CDR1 SEHNR and CDR2 FQNEAQ come from the germline V gene (reference sequence).

The rearrangement joins TRBV10-1 to TRBJ2-2, with D maybe TRBD2 (5 bases). The germline V gene encodes CDR1 WNHNN and CDR2 SYGVQD (reference sequence). The CDR3 consists of 15 residues. The V and J ends lost 2 bases and 2 bases respectively, with 9 bases between them. Written as DNA, the CDR3 is TGCGCCAGCAGTGAGGAGGGCTCCAACACCGGGGAGCTGTTTTTT. Translation gives CASSEEGSNTGELFF.

This chain joins TRBV10-3 and TRBJ1-4, with 7 bases lining up with TRBD1. CDR3 length: 14 amino acids. J lost 14 bases, V lost 7 bases, and 16 bases had no gene match. The germline CDR1 and CDR2 sequences are ENHRY and SYGVKD. In DNA form, the CDR3 reads TGTGCCATCAATCCGGGACAGCGTCGGTTCGGGCTGTTTTTT. Translated: CAINPGQRRFGLFF.

The chain has TRBV28 and TRBJ1-3; TRBD1 matches at 8 bases. V shed 7 bases and J 7 bases; nucleotides not matched to a gene: 9. The CDR3 sequence is 14 residues long. The V gene's germline CDR1 is MDHEN and CDR2 SYDVKM. DNA of the CDR3: TGTGCCAGCACCCTTCAGGGGGCGCGGAACACCATATATTTT. As protein: CASTLQGARNTIYF.

In regard to this clone: The junction departs from germline at one end; a sequencing error may be responsible. The CDR3 nucleotides are TGTGCCGGCAGCGTAGAGGGGCGAAGCACAGATACGCAGTATTTT. This encodes CAGSVEGRSTDTQYF. The chain employs TRBV9 and TRBJ2-3; D could derive from TRBD1 or TRBD2 (5 bases each). There are 15 residues in the CDR3. The germline V gene has CDR1 SGDLS and CDR2 YYNGEE.

This rearrangement joins TRBV7-2 to TRBJ2-2; 8 positions match TRBD2. Per the germline V gene, CDR1 is SGHTA and CDR2 is FQGNSA. Unmatched junction bases numbered 6, after V lost 3 bases and J lost 3 bases. The CDR3 covers 16 residues. CDR3 region: CASSFGLAGYTGELFF. The CDR3 DNA reads TGTGCCAGCAGCTTTGGGCTAGCGGGTTACACCGGGGAGCTGTTTTTT.

This clone was found a few times. The rearrangement uses TRBV6-1 and TRBJ1-5; D not certain. Trimming pared 6 bases from V and 7 bases from J, leaving 13 bases between. The CDR3 covers 13 residues. CDR1 and CDR2 from the germline V gene are MNHNS and SASEGT. CDR3 sequence reads: CASRIAGNQPQHF. For the CDR3, the DNA is TGTGCCAGCAGAATCGCGGGGAACCAGCCCCAGCATTTT.

The chain joins TRBV5-1 to TRBJ1-3; 7 bases agree with TRBD1. This CDR3 contains 15 residues. Germline-derived CDR1 and CDR2 are SGHRS and YFSETQ. The ends lost 2 bases at V and 0 bases at J; junction bases unmatched: 2. In nucleotides, the CDR3 is TGCGCCAGCAGCTTAGGGACAGCCTCTGGAAACACCATATATTTT. Translation: CASSLGTASGNTIYF.

The chain recombines TRBV4-3 with TRBJ2-1; 10 bases agree with TRBD2. The CDR3 totals 18 residues. CDR1 is LGHNA and CDR2 is YSLEER in the germline V gene. Losses at the gene ends were 3 bases for V and 10 bases for J; bases not matched to a gene: 18. The CDR3 is CASSQDPSGGLKGGEQFF. Written as DNA, the CDR3 is TGCGCCAGCAGCCAGGACCCTAGCGGGGGCCTTAAGGGGGGCGAGCAGTTCTTC.